This T cell receptor (beta chain) comes out of a study of T-cell memory formation after mild COVID-19 (dated by TCRdb to about 2021). As for the study more broadly: TCR sequence clusters from the two donors were largely donor specific. In a couple of donors, T-cell clones that expanded and contracted after mild COVID-19 were followed by sequencing TCRalpha and TCRbeta repertoires longitudinally. Two young, previously healthy adult volunteers made up the cohort, one male and one female.

This clonotype was seen more than once but under ten times. The antigen this receptor binds is unknown. Nothing much larger sits one base from this clone, and base qualities are not available. PBMCs were isolated by Ficoll-Paque density gradient centrifugation. The study at large found these results: Whether the second-wave clones peaking on day 37 were SARS-CoV-2 specific was not confirmed. The detection of some responding clones in pre-infection memory suggests that pre-existing cross-reactive memory T cells joined the SARS-CoV-2 response. Contracting CD4+ clones were located mainly in the CM and EM memory subsets, whereas CD8+ clones were found to be enriched in EMRA. Balanced CD4/CD8 phenotypes were observed for clones contracting from day 15 to 85, whereas a bias towards CD4+ was observed for a second wave of clones expanding from day 15 to 37. The study covered only two mild cases, and larger cohorts including severe cases with pre-infection samples were considered necessary.

A distance of 13 bases separates the germline ends of V and J, which lose 4 bases and 7 bases respectively. Looking up the germline V gene yields CDR1 MGHRA and CDR2 YSYEKL. From the cysteine up to the phenylalanine, the CDR3 has a length of 13 residues. Only CDR3 DNA is held: 39 bases, read in frame from base 1. Instrument on record: Illumina NovaSeq 6000. TCRalpha and TCRbeta cDNA libraries were built by 5'RACE with constant-segment primers, adding sample barcodes and unique molecular identifiers. Trizol reagent was used to extract RNA from every sample. The libraries were amplified in two PCR steps, and the second step added a second sample barcode and Illumina TruSeq adapters. Sequencing of libraries was performed on an Illumina NovaSeq with 2 x 150 bp paired-end reads. In the authors' own workflow: The reads were demultiplexed and collapsed into UMI-guided consensus sequences using migec v1.2.7. Using mixcr v2.1.11, UMI consensuses were aligned to TRA and TRB V and J templates and then assembled into clonotypes. Expanded or contracted clonotypes were those called significant by both edgeR and NoisET, with noise models trained on biological replicates. For edgeR calls, a false discovery rate-adjusted p below 0.01 and a log2 fold-change threshold of 1 were applied. As an exploratory analysis of dynamics, max-normalized trajectories of the 1000 most abundant clonotypes were examined by PCA with hierarchical clustering. Each responding clone was given a CD4 or CD8 phenotype based on the CD4+ and CD8+ repertoires, which had been sequenced separately. The raw public reads went through TCRdb reprocessing: fastp at Q25, MiXCR clone calling, in-frame beta chains kept. A single entry per CDR3 protein holds the most common genes and DNA from its merged rows. In this record, the V and J calls reflect TCRdb's handling and not the investigators' own analysis. The sample table lists 250,000 to 300,000 distinct CDR3 sequences, roughly 16% of them with a count of one. Around a fifth of the sample goes to the ten largest clones.

This TCR came from a man younger than 35 who had mild COVID-19 (a few samples of this study predate the infection). The sample titles of this study are shuffled in the database, so cell type and time point are left out; the donor was told from shared clones. The sample was PBMCs or a T cell subset sorted from them (not recorded which). This chain joins TRBV4-1 to TRBJ1-2, with an unclear D gene assignment. The DNA reads TGCGCCAGCAGCCCCCCCGTCGTCGGTGGCTACACCTTC. Its translation is CASSPPVVGGYTF.